A single sample gave rise to the 29 T cell receptor beta chains below, sequenced in a study of T cell responses to AZD1222 COVID-19 vaccine. Produced via immunoSEQ multiplex PCR; TCRdb's table is partial and in-frame only. The sample carries 50,000 to 85,000 clones, approximately 79% recorded once. This specimen consisted of peripheral blood, obtained on day 0 of MenACWY control vaccination. The receptors originated from an adult in good health.

The CDR3 sequence: CASSLSPDRTEAFF. The CDR3 bases are TGTGCCAGCAGCCTATCTCCAGACCGAACTGAAGCTTTCTTT. The genes are TRBV5-4 and TRBJ1-1; D is undetermined. This CDR3 has 14 amino acids. Trimming shortened V by 4 bases and J by 5 bases, and 15 bases separated the two germline ends. Germline V gives CDR1 SGHNT, CDR2 YYREEE (reference sequence). Filled out from reference TRBV5-4 and TRBJ1-1, the complete variable domain reads ETGVTQSPTHLIKTRGQQVTLRCSSQSGHNTVSWYQQALGQGPQFIFQYYREEENGRGNFPPRFSGLQFPNYSSELNVNALELDDSALYLCASSLSPDRTEAFFGQGTRLTVV.

This clone has only one observation. The V and J genes are TRBV6-1 and TRBJ2-3; tentatively, D is TRBD2 (6 bases). Trimming shortened V by 4 bases and J by 2 bases, and 16 bases separated the two germline ends. Looked up from germline, CDR1 is MNHNS and CDR2 is SASEGT. CDR3 size: 16 residues. The CDR3 here is CASSATYGTYTDTQYF. In DNA, the CDR3 is TGTGCCAGCAGTGCCACGTATGGGACTTACACAGATACGCAGTATTTT.

This clone has ten or more counts. V is TRBV18 and J is TRBJ1-3; D remains ambiguous. The germline V gene encodes CDR1 KGHSH and CDR2 LQKENI. The V end was cut by 3 bases, the J end by 4 bases, with 13 bases between. The CDR3 loop spans 15 amino acids. CDR3 nucleotide sequence: TGTGCCAGCTCACCTTATGAGGGAGGCGGAAACACCATATATTTT. Its protein is CASSPYEGGGNTIYF.

J is TRBJ1-4 and V is TRBV13; 8 bases are shared with TRBD1. Germline CDR1 is PRHDT and CDR2 is FYEKMQ (reference sequence). With 5 bases clipped from V and 6 bases from J, the junction kept 2 bases outside the gene matches. CDR3 size: 13 residues. The CDR3 region has the DNA TGTGCCAGCAGCCGACAGGGGTATGAAAAACTGTTTTTT. Translated, it gives CASSRQGYEKLFF.

This chain's CDR3 is CASSYGQSTDTQYF. CDR3 nucleotide sequence: TGTGCCAGCAGTTACGGTCAGAGCACAGATACGCAGTATTTT. The chain carries TRBV6-5 and TRBJ2-3; D remains ambiguous. There are 14 residues in the CDR3. V was cut by 2 bases and J by 0 bases, with 6 bases left in between. Germline CDR1 is MNHEY and CDR2 is SVGAGI.

The count of this clone is one. J is TRBJ2-7 and V is TRBV30, with 7 nucleotides matching TRBD1. The CDR3 runs to 17 residues. Germline V gene sequence: CDR1 GTSNPN, CDR2 SVGIG (reference sequence). The V segment lost 2 bases and the J segment 3 bases; nucleotides outside the gene matches: 16. The CDR3 here is CAWSPTGSGVSFYEQYF. The CDR3 DNA is TGTGCCTGGAGTCCGACAGGGAGTGGAGTGTCGTTCTACGAGCAGTACTTC.

This clone was picked up one time. This chain links TRBV6-5 with TRBJ1-1; D possibly corresponds to TRBD1 (6 bases). The germline gives CDR1 MNHEY, CDR2 SVGAGI. This CDR3 is 14 amino acids long. The ends were cut back, 6 bases at V and 1 base at J, with 12 bases in the middle. The CDR3 spells CASRDLTGNTEAFF. The DNA for the CDR3 is TGTGCCAGCAGGGATTTGACAGGGAACACTGAAGCTTTCTTT.

The CDR3 region is CASSGLALDGYTF. In DNA form, the CDR3 reads TGTGCCAGCAGCGGGTTGGCCCTGGATGGCTACACCTTC. The chain employs TRBV11-2 and TRBJ1-2; D call uncertain. CDR3 length: 13 residues. Looked up from germline, CDR1 is SGHAT and CDR2 is FQNNGV. Trimming cost V 5 bases and J 6 bases, with 13 bases left between them. The whole variable domain, filled in from reference TRBV11-2 and TRBJ1-2, reads EAGVAQSPRYKIIEKRQSVAFWCNPISGHATLYWYQQILGQGPKLLIQFQNNGVVDDSQLPKDRFSAERLKGVDSTLKIQPAKLEDSAVYLCASSGLALDGYTFGSGTRLTVV.

This clone was recorded a few times. This rearrangement joins TRBV7-8 to TRBJ1-6; 9 bases map to TRBD1. CDR1 is SGHVS, CDR2 FQNEAQ, per germline. Losses at the gene ends were 4 bases for V and 7 bases for J; bases not matched to a gene: 11. The CDR3 spans 17 residues. The CDR3 loop reads CASSSFRNRGQNSPLHF. CDR3 in DNA: TGTGCCAGCAGCTCGTTTCGTAACAGGGGGCAGAATTCACCCCTCCACTTT.

The chain recombines TRBV29-1 with TRBJ1-1, with D possibly matching TRBD1 (5 bases). Per germline, CDR1 SQVTM and CDR2 ANQGSEA. The V and J ends lost 7 bases and 8 bases respectively, with 20 bases between them. The CDR3 is made up of 13 amino acids. In DNA, the CDR3 is TGCAGCGCCTTACCTTTCCGGGACGGCGAAGCTTTCTTT. It translates to CSALPFRDGEAFF.

The V gene is TRBV7-2, the J gene TRBJ2-6; D is ambiguous. V was pared by 1 base and J by 2 bases, with 9 bases between. The germline V gene has CDR1 SGHTA and CDR2 FQGNSA. CDR3 length: 16 amino acids. The CDR3 sequence: CASSLVRVTGANVLTF. CDR3 nucleotides: TGTGCCAGCAGCTTAGTTCGGGTTACTGGGGCCAACGTCCTGACTTTC.

The genes are TRBV7-9 and TRBJ1-4, with D possibly being TRBD1 (6 bases). Per the germline V gene, CDR1 is SEHNR and CDR2 is FQNEAQ (reference sequence). This CDR3 is 16 amino acids long. The V gene lost 4 bases and the J gene lost 5 bases, with 17 bases spanning the gap. The CDR3 DNA sequence: TGTGCCAGCAGCTACATGGGCGGTAGGGGGAATGAAAAACTGTTTTTT. Translating gives CASSYMGGRGNEKLFF.

The gene calls are TRBV30 and TRBJ1-3, with D maybe TRBD1 (5 bases). Germline V lookup: CDR1 GTSNPN, CDR2 SVGIG (reference sequence). Trimming pared 8 bases from V and 3 bases from J, leaving 8 bases between. The CDR3 is 11 residues long. The CDR3 reads CAIRVGNTIYF. In nucleotides, the CDR3 is TGTGCCATCAGGGTTGGAAACACCATATATTTT.

This clone was detected a few times. This chain uses TRBV6-6 with TRBJ1-1; 7 bases are a match to TRBD1. The CDR3 length is 16 residues. V lost 8 bases to trimming and J lost 0 bases; unmatched junction nucleotides: 12. Germline V gene lookup returns CDR1 MNHNY and CDR2 SVGAGI (reference sequence). The CDR3 sequence: CASESRGSDVNTEAFF. The CDR3 DNA is TGTGCCAGCGAGAGCAGGGGGAGTGATGTGAACACTGAAGCTTTCTTT.

CDR3 region: CASSLADPNYGYTF. As DNA, the CDR3 is TGCGCCAGCAGCTTGGCCGATCCAAACTATGGCTACACCTTC. V gene TRBV5-1 combines with J gene TRBJ1-2; D is undetermined. This CDR3 is 14 amino acids long. Between the trimmed V and J ends, which lost 0 bases and 2 bases, there was a span of 8 bases. Per germline, CDR1 SGHRS and CDR2 YFSETQ.

This clone has just one count. The V call is TRBV5-4, the J call TRBJ2-3, with 9 bases identical to TRBD1. CDR3 length equals 16 residues. Germline CDR1 SGHNT, CDR2 YYREEE (reference sequence). Trimming took 4 bases from V and 3 from J; bases not matched to a gene: 9. The CDR3 sequence is CASSPPGQGRTDTQYF. CDR3 nucleotide sequence: TGTGCCAGCAGCCCCCCGGGACAGGGTAGAACAGATACGCAGTATTTT. The whole variable domain, filled in from reference TRBV5-4 and TRBJ2-3, reads ETGVTQSPTHLIKTRGQQVTLRCSSQSGHNTVSWYQQALGQGPQFIFQYYREEENGRGNFPPRFSGLQFPNYSSELNVNALELDDSALYLCASSPPGQGRTDTQYFGPGTRLTVL.

The chain recombines TRBV6-1 with TRBJ1-5; D is undetermined. The CDR3 has 15 residues. CDR1 and CDR2 from the germline V gene are MNHNS and SASEGT. Deletions cut 0 bases from V and 2 bases from J, with 8 bases between. Here the CDR3 reads CASSEAGMRNQPQHF. The CDR3 nucleotides read TGTGCCAGCAGTGAAGCCGGTATGCGCAATCAGCCCCAGCATTTT.

This chain uses TRBV9 with TRBJ1-2, with TRBD1 identical over 8 bases. There are 15 residues in the CDR3. J was trimmed by 2 bases and V by 0 bases; bases with no gene match: 3. Germline V gene lookup returns CDR1 SGDLS and CDR2 YYNGEE. Written as DNA, the CDR3 is TGTGCCAGCAGCGTAGATCGGACAGGGAACTATGGCTACACCTTC. Protein sequence: CASSVDRTGNYGYTF.

The chain combines TRBV19 with TRBJ1-4; 7 bases line up with TRBD1. V dropped 3 bases and J dropped 5; count of bases not matched to a gene: 3. This CDR3 comprises 14 residues. CDR1 is LNHDA and CDR2 is SQIVND in the germline V gene (reference sequence). CDR3 nucleotide sequence: TGTGCCAGTAGTATTGGACAGGCGAATGAAAAACTGTTTTTT. Residues: CASSIGQANEKLFF.

CDR3 in amino acids: CASSPGLAMNEQFF. CDR3 in DNA: TGTGCCAGCAGCCCGGGACTAGCGATGAATGAGCAGTTCTTC. The genes are TRBV11-2 and TRBJ2-1, with TRBD2 matching 10 bases. Unmatched junction bases numbered 5, after V lost 5 bases and J lost 7 bases. This CDR3 region has 14 residues. Germline loops: CDR1 SGHAT, CDR2 FQNNGV.

The chain is built from TRBV11-2 and TRBJ1-1, with D perhaps matching TRBD1 (5 bases). The ends were cut back, 4 bases at V and 1 base at J, with 13 bases in the middle. The CDR3 loop spans 15 amino acids. The V gene's germline CDR1 is SGHAT and CDR2 FQNNGV. CDR3 sequence reads: CASSSPGTANTEAFF. As DNA, the CDR3 is TGTGCCAGCAGCTCTCCCGGGACGGCGAACACTGAAGCTTTCTTT. Full variable domain (outside the CDR3, taken from reference TRBV11-2 and TRBJ1-1): EAGVAQSPRYKIIEKRQSVAFWCNPISGHATLYWYQQILGQGPKLLIQFQNNGVVDDSQLPKDRFSAERLKGVDSTLKIQPAKLEDSAVYLCASSSPGTANTEAFFGQGTRLTVV.

The genes are TRBV19 and TRBJ2-3; 9 nucleotides agree with TRBD1. Germline values: CDR1 LNHDA, CDR2 SQIVND (reference sequence). J was trimmed by 1 base and V by 1 base; bases with no gene match: 0. This CDR3 comprises 15 residues. The CDR3, as DNA: TGTGCCAGTAGTATAGGGACAGGGGGCACAGATACGCAGTATTTT. This encodes CASSIGTGGTDTQYF. The entire variable domain, with the rest obtained from reference TRBV19 and TRBJ2-3, is as follows: DGGITQSPKYLFRKEGQNVTLSCEQNLNHDAMYWYRQDPGQGLRLIYYSQIVNDFQKGDIAEGYSVSREKKESFPLTVTSAQKNPTAFYLCASSIGTGGTDTQYFGPGTRLTVL.

The J gene is TRBJ1-1, the V gene TRBV29-1; no definite D call. The CDR3 totals 12 residues. Looked up from germline, CDR1 is SQVTM and CDR2 is ANQGSEA. The V end was cut by 1 base, the J end by 1 base, with 4 bases between. The CDR3: CSVEARNTEAFF. As DNA, the CDR3 is TGCAGCGTTGAAGCGCGGAACACTGAAGCTTTCTTT.

This clone was detected only a few times. The DNA of the CDR3 is TGTGCCAGCAGTGAATTGGGAGGGGTGCGGAATCAGCCCCAGCATTTT. Translating it yields CASSELGGVRNQPQHF. This rearrangement joins TRBV2 to TRBJ1-5; D might be TRBD1 (5 bases). Deletions cut 2 bases from V and 4 bases from J, with 15 bases between. The germline gives CDR1 SNHLY, CDR2 FYNNEI. The CDR3 loop spans 16 amino acids.

The chain links TRBV2 to TRBJ2-3; 8 bases are a match to TRBD2. With V trimmed by 7 bases and J by 1 base, 4 bases remained unmatched. This CDR3 has 14 residues. Per the germline V gene, CDR1 is SNHLY and CDR2 is FYNNEI. CDR3 DNA sequence: TGTGCCAGCAAGGCGGGGGGCGGCACAGATACGCAGTATTTT. Translated: CASKAGGGTDTQYF.

The table lists this clone with many counts. The gene calls are TRBV30 and TRBJ1-3, with D perhaps TRBD1 (5 bases). Germline CDR1 GTSNPN, CDR2 SVGIG (reference sequence). Trimming left V 0 bases short and J 4 bases short, with 19 bases between. The CDR3 covers 17 residues. The CDR3 spells CAWSVVRAGRFGNTIYF. For the CDR3, the DNA is TGTGCCTGGAGTGTTGTACGGGCAGGGCGCTTCGGAAACACCATATATTTT.

This clone was found a few times. The V call is TRBV30, the J call TRBJ1-3, with D maybe TRBD1 (6 bases). The V and J ends lost 5 bases and 3 bases respectively, with 11 bases between them. The CDR3 contains 13 residues. Germline CDR1 is GTSNPN and CDR2 is SVGIG (reference sequence). This CDR3 reads CAWAQTGGNTIYF. In DNA form, the CDR3 reads TGTGCCTGGGCCCAGACAGGTGGAAACACCATATATTTT.

The V and J genes are TRBV28 and TRBJ2-7; 8 positions agree with TRBD2. V lost 6 bases to trimming and J lost 5 bases; unmatched junction nucleotides: 12. CDR3 length equals 15 residues. CDR1 and CDR2 (germline): MDHEN, SYDVKM. Here the CDR3 DNA reads TGTGCCAGCAGCCTATGGAGTAGCGGGAAAGACGAGCAGTACTTC. This translates into CASSLWSSGKDEQYF.

J is TRBJ2-2 and V is TRBV19; 8 bases are a match to TRBD1. V trimming: 4 bases; J trimming: 6 bases; junction bases outside the gene matches: 10. Germline V gene data show CDR1 as LNHDA and CDR2 as SQIVND (reference sequence). This CDR3 spans 16 amino acids. The CDR3 DNA reads as TGTGCCAGTAGTACCGGGACAGGACGCGCCCCCGGGGAGCTGTTTTTT. Translating gives CASSTGTGRAPGELFF.